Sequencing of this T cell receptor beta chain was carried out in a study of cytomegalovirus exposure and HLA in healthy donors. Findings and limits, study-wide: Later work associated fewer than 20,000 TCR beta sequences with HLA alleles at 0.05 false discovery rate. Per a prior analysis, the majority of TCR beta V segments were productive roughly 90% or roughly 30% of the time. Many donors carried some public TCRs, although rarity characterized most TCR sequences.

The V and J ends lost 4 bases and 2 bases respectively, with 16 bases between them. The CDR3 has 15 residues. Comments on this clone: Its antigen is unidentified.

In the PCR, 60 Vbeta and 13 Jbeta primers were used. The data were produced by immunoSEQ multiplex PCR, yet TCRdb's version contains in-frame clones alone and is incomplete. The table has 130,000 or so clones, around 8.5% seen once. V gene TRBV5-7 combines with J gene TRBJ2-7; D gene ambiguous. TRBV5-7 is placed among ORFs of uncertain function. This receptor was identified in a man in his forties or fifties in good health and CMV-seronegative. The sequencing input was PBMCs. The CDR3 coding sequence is TGTGCCAGCAGCCCCCGGGTTTGGGTGGCCTACGAGCAGTACTTC. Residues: CASSPRVWVAYEQYF.